The 18 T cell receptor beta chains given below trace back to one sample, sequenced in a study of blood T cell repertoires in COVID-19. The table came from immunoSEQ multiplex PCR; TCRdb's copy has only in-frame clones and leaves some out. The sample shows under 200,000 clones, around 83% of them seen only once. Sequenced: peripheral blood. The source is a woman aged 45-60 years with COVID-19, enrolled during active disease.

V and J are TRBV29-1 and TRBJ2-3, with 9 bases that match TRBD2. V gave up 5 bases and J gave up 2 bases; unmatched junction bases: 8. CDR1 and CDR2 (germline): SQVTM, ANQGSEA. This CDR3 region has 15 residues. This CDR3 reads CSVTPTSGPTDTQYF. CDR3 nucleotide sequence: TGCAGCGTTACACCGACTAGCGGACCCACAGATACGCAGTATTTT.

This clone was counted only a few times. The chain couples TRBV7-2 to TRBJ2-7; perhaps TRBD1 as D (5 bases). This CDR3 is built from 14 residues. The germline V and J ends were trimmed by 2 bases and 0 bases, with 8 bases remaining between them. CDR1 and CDR2 (germline): SGHTA, FQGNSA. The CDR3 spells CASSLTGSSYEQYF. The CDR3 DNA reads as TGTGCCAGCAGCTTAACAGGCAGCTCCTACGAGCAGTACTTC.

The chain couples TRBV25-1 to TRBJ2-2; 9 bases map to TRBD1. The CDR3 sequence is 17 residues long. The germline CDR1 and CDR2 sequences are MGHDK and SYGVNS. J lost 4 bases, V lost 8 bases, and 14 bases had no gene match. The CDR3 loop is CASLKPPGQGATGELFF. CDR3 coding DNA: TGTGCCAGCCTCAAACCGCCGGGACAGGGAGCCACCGGGGAGCTGTTTTTT.

This clone showed up just once. The J gene is TRBJ1-4, the V gene TRBV5-4; D is unresolved. Trimming took 4 bases from V and 8 from J, leaving 18 bases between them. Germline CDR1 reads SGHNT; CDR2 reads YYREEE (reference sequence). The CDR3 extends over 15 amino acids. The CDR3 DNA is TGTGCCAGCAGCCCATCGGAGGGTACGCGCGAAAAACTGTTTTTT. Residues: CASSPSEGTREKLFF.

This sequence joins TRBV28 and TRBJ2-6; weak D call: TRBD2 (7 bases). Germline V gene sequence: CDR1 MDHEN, CDR2 SYDVKM. V was pared by 4 bases and J by 2 bases, with 9 bases between. CDR3 size: 15 residues. The CDR3: CASSSGGPGANVLTF. CDR3 sequence (DNA): TGTGCCAGCAGTTCCGGGGGGCCTGGGGCCAACGTCCTGACTTTC.

CDR3 bases: TGTGCCAGCAGTAACCGGGACATCTTCACCGGGGAGCTGTTTTTT. Translated, it gives CASSNRDIFTGELFF. The chain employs TRBV27 and TRBJ2-2; possibly TRBD1 for D (6 bases). This CDR3 spans 15 amino acids. V lost 5 bases and J 4 bases, leaving 14 bases between the germline ends. The germline CDR1 and CDR2 sequences are MNHEY and SMNVEV (reference sequence).

CDR3 region: CAITGTGDGYTF. CDR3 nucleotide sequence: TGTGCCATCACTGGGACAGGGGATGGCTACACCTTC. The chain is built from TRBV10-3 and TRBJ1-2; 10 bases fit TRBD1. Germline V CDR1 and CDR2: ENHRY, SYGVKD. V trimming: 7 bases; J trimming: 6 bases; junction bases outside the gene matches: 2. The CDR3 is made up of 12 amino acids.

CDR3 region: CASSLGADPNTEAFF. Written as DNA, the CDR3 is TGTGCCAGCAGCTTGGGGGCAGACCCGAACACTGAAGCTTTCTTT. The V call is TRBV5-4, the J call TRBJ1-1; D unclear. The CDR3 is 15 amino acids. From germline, CDR1 is SGHNT and CDR2 YYREEE (reference sequence). Trimming removed 0 bases at V and 1 base at J, with 10 bases between.

The chain is built from TRBV4-1 and TRBJ1-2; 8 bases line up with TRBD1. The ends lost 1 base at V and 1 base at J; junction bases unmatched: 2. Germline loops: CDR1 MGHRA, CDR2 YSYEKL. The CDR3 is 15 amino acids. This CDR3 reads CASSQGTGNNYGYTF. CDR3 nucleotides: TGCGCCAGCAGCCAAGGGACAGGGAATAACTATGGCTACACCTTC.

The chain employs TRBV9 and TRBJ2-5; TRBD1 matches at 10 bases. Germline assignment: CDR1 SGDLS and CDR2 YYNGEE. V shed 4 bases and J 4 bases; nucleotides not matched to a gene: 13. This CDR3 comprises 17 residues. CDR3 sequence: CASSFAPGTGEGETQYF. CDR3 in DNA: TGTGCCAGCAGCTTCGCACCCGGGACAGGGGAAGGAGAGACCCAGTACTTC. The full variable domain, rest sourced from reference TRBV9 and TRBJ2-5, is DSGVTQTPKHLITATGQRVTLRCSPRSGDLSVYWYQQSLDQGLQFLIQYYNGEERAKGNILERFSAQQFPDLHSELNLSSLELGDSALYFCASSFAPGTGEGETQYFGPGTRLLVL.

This clone has a handful of counts. The genes are TRBV30 and TRBJ2-7; D is unclear. This CDR3 region has 14 residues. Trimming took 0 bases from V and 4 from J, leaving 13 bases between them. Germline V gives CDR1 GTSNPN, CDR2 SVGIG (reference sequence). This CDR3 is CAWSVLTTPYEQYF. The CDR3 region has the DNA TGTGCCTGGAGTGTACTAACAACCCCTTACGAGCAGTACTTC. The variable domain in full, completed from reference TRBV30 and TRBJ2-7, reads SQTIHQWPATLVQPVGSPLSLECTVEGTSNPNLYWYRQAAGRGLQLLFYSVGIGQISSEVPQNLSASRPQDRQFILSSKKLLLSDSGFYLCAWSVLTTPYEQYFGPGTRLTVT.

The chain joins TRBV18 to TRBJ1-2; D uncertain. Trimming took 3 bases from V and 4 from J, leaving 12 bases between them. The length of the CDR3 is 14 residues. Germline V lookup: CDR1 KGHSH, CDR2 LQKENI. The DNA for the CDR3 is TGTGCCAGCTCACCCCCGGACGGGGTCTATGGCTACACCTTC. Its translation: CASSPPDGVYGYTF.

This clone turned up a few times. The chain couples TRBV18 to TRBJ2-7; maybe TRBD1 (5 bases). The CDR3 totals 14 residues. Per the germline V gene, CDR1 is KGHSH and CDR2 is LQKENI. With 0 bases removed from V and 2 bases from J, the gap between germline ends came to 8 bases. The CDR3 DNA follows: TGTGCCAGCTCACCACCCCAGGGCACCTACGAGCAGTACTTC. Amino acid sequence: CASSPPQGTYEQYF.

CDR3 protein: CASRGLGGEQFF. As DNA, the CDR3 is TGTGCCAGCAGGGGCCTAGGGGGTGAGCAGTTCTTC. V is TRBV13 and J is TRBJ2-1, with D possibly matching TRBD1 (6 bases). Germline CDR1 and CDR2: PRHDT and FYEKMQ (reference sequence). The CDR3 loop spans 12 amino acids. With 6 bases removed from V and 9 bases from J, the gap between germline ends came to 12 bases.

CDR3 sequence reads: CASSLVRGEYEQYF. Here the CDR3 DNA reads TGTGCCAGCAGCTTAGTGCGGGGGGAGTACGAGCAGTACTTC. The chain is built from TRBV7-2 and TRBJ2-7, with 8 bases matching TRBD2. V gave up 1 base and J gave up 4 bases; unmatched junction bases: 3. The CDR3 spans 14 residues. CDR1 and CDR2 (germline): SGHTA, FQGNSA.

The chain links TRBV5-4 to TRBJ1-6, with D perhaps matching TRBD1 (6 bases). This CDR3 has 15 residues. Germline V lookup: CDR1 SGHNT, CDR2 YYREEE (reference sequence). V dropped 1 base and J dropped 5 bases, with 10 bases sitting between them. This CDR3 is CASSLKAGDNSPLHF. CDR3 DNA: TGTGCCAGCAGCTTGAAGGCAGGGGATAATTCACCCCTCCACTTT.

The chain combines TRBV9 with TRBJ2-1; D is uncertain. The V end was cut by 0 bases, the J end by 6 bases, with 13 bases between. CDR1 and CDR2 from the germline V gene are SGDLS and YYNGEE. CDR3 length equals 15 residues. The CDR3 here is CASSVATRPLNEQFF. As DNA, the CDR3 is TGTGCCAGCAGCGTAGCTACGAGGCCGCTCAATGAGCAGTTCTTC.

In this sample, this clone turned up once. The genes are TRBV27 and TRBJ1-6, with D possibly being TRBD1 (6 bases). There are 19 residues in the CDR3. Germline CDR1 reads MNHEY; CDR2 reads SMNVEV (reference sequence). The germline V and J ends were trimmed by 7 bases and 11 bases, with 33 bases remaining between them. The CDR3 bases are TGTGCCAGCACTGTTAGGGGTGCAGGGGAAGGTTTTAATATTGCACCCCTCCACTTT. Amino acids: CASTVRGAGEGFNIAPLHF.